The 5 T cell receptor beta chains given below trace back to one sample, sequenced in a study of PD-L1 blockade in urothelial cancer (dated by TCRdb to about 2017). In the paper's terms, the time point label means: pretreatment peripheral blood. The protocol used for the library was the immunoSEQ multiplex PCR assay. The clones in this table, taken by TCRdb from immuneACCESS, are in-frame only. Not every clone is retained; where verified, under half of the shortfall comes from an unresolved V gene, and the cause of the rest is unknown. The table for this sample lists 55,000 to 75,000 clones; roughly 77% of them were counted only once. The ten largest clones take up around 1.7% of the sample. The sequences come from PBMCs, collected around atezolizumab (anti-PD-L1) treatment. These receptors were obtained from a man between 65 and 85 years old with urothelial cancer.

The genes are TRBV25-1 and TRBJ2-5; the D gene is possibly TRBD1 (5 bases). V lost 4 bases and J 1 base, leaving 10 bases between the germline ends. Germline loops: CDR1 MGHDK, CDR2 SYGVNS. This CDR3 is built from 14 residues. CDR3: CASSGQPSQETQYF. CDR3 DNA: TGTGCCAGCAGTGGACAGCCCTCCCAAGAGACCCAGTACTTC.

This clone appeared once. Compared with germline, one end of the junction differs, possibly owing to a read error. CDR3 bases: TGTGCCAGCAGCTTAGCCATCGGGGGGTGGTCAAATCGGCCCCAGCATTTT. Translation gives CASSLAIGGWSNRPQHF. The chain joins TRBV7-6 to TRBJ1-5; D is possibly TRBD1 (5 bases). The germline gives CDR1 SGHVS, CDR2 FNYEAQ. The CDR3 extends over 17 amino acids.

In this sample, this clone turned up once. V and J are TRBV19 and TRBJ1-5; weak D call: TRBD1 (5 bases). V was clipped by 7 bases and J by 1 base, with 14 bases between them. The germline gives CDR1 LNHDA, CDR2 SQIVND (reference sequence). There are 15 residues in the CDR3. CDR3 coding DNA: TGTGCCAGTACTTCCCTTAGGGGAAGCAATCAGCCCCAGCATTTT. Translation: CASTSLRGSNQPQHF.

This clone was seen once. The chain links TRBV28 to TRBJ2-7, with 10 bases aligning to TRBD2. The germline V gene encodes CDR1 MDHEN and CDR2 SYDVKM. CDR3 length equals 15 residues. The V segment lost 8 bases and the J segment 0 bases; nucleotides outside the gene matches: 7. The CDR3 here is CASPPGLAASYEQYF. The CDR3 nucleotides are TGTGCCAGCCCTCCTGGACTAGCGGCCTCCTACGAGCAGTACTTC.

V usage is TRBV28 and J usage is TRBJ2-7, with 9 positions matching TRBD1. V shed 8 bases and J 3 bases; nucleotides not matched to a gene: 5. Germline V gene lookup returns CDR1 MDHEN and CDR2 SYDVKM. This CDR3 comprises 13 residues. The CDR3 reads CASGTGSNYEQYF. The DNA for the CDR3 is TGTGCCAGCGGGACAGGGAGTAACTACGAGCAGTACTTC.